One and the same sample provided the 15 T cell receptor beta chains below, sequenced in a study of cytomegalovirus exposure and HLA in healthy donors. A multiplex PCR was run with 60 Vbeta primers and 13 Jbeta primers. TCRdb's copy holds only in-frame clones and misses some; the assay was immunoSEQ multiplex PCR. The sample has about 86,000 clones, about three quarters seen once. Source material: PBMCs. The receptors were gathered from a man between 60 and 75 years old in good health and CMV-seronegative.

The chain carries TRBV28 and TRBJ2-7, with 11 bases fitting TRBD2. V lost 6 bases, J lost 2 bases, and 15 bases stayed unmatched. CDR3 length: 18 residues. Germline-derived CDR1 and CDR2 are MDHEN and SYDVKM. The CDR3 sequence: CASRLRLAGGFAAYEQYF. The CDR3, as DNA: TGTGCCAGCAGGTTAAGGCTAGCGGGAGGATTCGCCGCCTACGAGCAGTACTTC. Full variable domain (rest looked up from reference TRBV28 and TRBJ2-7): DVKVTQSSRYLVKRTGEKVFLECVQDMDHENMFWYRQDPGLGLRLIYFSYDVKMKEKGDIPEGYSVSREKKERFSLILESASTNQTSMYLCASRLRLAGGFAAYEQYFGPGTRLTVT.

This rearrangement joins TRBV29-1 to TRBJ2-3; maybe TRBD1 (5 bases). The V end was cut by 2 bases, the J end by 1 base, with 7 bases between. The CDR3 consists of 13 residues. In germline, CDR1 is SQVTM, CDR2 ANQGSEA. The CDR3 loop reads CSVETGRTDTQYF. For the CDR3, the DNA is TGCAGCGTTGAAACAGGACGCACAGATACGCAGTATTTT.

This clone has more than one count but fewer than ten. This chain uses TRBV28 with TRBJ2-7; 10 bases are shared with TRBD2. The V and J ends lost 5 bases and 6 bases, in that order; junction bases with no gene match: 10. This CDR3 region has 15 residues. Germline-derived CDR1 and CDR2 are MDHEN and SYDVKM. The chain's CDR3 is CASSLLAGFSLEQYF. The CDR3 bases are TGTGCCAGCAGTCTACTAGCGGGGTTCTCCCTCGAGCAGTACTTC.

CDR3 sequence: CASSDGTGNYGYTF. The CDR3 bases are TGTGCCAGCAGTGACGGGACAGGCAATTATGGCTACACCTTC. This chain joins TRBV6-5 and TRBJ1-2, with 8 bases identical to TRBD1. The V and J ends lost 5 bases and 5 bases, in that order; junction bases with no gene match: 7. Germline V lookup: CDR1 MNHEY, CDR2 SVGAGI. This CDR3 comprises 14 residues.

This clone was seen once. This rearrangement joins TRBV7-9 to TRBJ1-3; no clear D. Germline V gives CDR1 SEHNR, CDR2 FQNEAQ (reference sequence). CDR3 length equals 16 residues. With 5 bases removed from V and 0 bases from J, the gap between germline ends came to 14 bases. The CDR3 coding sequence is TGTGCCAGCAGCCCTGAGGGAGCCTCCTCTGGAAACACCATATATTTT. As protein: CASSPEGASSGNTIYF.

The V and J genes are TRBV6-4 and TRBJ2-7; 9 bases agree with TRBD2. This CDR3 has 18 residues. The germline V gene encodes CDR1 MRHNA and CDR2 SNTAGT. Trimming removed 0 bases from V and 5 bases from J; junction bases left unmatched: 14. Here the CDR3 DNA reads TGTGCCAGCAGTGACTCCCTCCTCGCGGGAGGGATGATCCACGAGCAGTACTTC. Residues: CASSDSLLAGGMIHEQYF.

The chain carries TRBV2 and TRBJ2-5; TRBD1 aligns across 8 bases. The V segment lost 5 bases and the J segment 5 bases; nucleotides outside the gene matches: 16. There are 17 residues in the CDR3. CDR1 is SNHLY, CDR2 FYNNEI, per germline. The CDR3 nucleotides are TGTGCCAGCAGTAAAAACGACAGGGGCGTCTTGAGGGAGACCCAGTACTTC. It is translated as CASSKNDRGVLRETQYF. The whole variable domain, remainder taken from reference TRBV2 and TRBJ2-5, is EPEVTQTPSHQVTQMGQEVILRCVPISNHLYFYWYRQILGQKVEFLVSFYNNEISEKSEIFDDQFSVERPDGSNFTLKIRSTKLEDSAMYFCASSKNDRGVLRETQYFGPGTRLLVL.

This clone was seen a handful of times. The CDR3 here is CASSYSGRGNYGYTF. The CDR3 bases are TGTGCCAGCAGTTACTCAGGGAGGGGTAACTATGGCTACACCTTC. V gene TRBV6-5 combines with J gene TRBJ1-2; weak D call: TRBD1 (5 bases). The CDR3 loop spans 15 amino acids. CDR1 MNHEY and CDR2 SVGAGI come from the germline V gene. Trimming stripped 0 bases from V and 1 base from J, with 9 bases between.

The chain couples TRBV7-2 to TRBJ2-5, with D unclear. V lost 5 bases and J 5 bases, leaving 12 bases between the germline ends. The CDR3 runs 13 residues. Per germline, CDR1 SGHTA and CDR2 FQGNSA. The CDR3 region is CASSKYREETQYF. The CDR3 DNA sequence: TGTGCCAGCAGCAAGTATCGAGAGGAGACCCAGTACTTC. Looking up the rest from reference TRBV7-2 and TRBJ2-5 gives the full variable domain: GAGVSQSPSNKVTEKGKDVELRCDPISGHTALYWYRQSLGQGLEFLIYFQGNSAPDKSGLPSDRFSAERTGGSVSTLTIQRTQQEDSAVYLCASSKYREETQYFGPGTRLLVL.

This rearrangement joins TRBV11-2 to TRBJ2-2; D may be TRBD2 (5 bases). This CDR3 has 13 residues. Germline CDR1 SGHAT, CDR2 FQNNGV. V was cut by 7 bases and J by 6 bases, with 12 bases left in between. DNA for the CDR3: TGTGCCAGCACCTATAGCGCAGCCGGGGAGCTGTTTTTT. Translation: CASTYSAAGELFF.

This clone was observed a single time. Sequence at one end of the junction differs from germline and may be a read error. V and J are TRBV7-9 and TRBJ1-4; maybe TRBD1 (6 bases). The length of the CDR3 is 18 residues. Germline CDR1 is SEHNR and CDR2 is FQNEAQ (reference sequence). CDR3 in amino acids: CSSSLRTAVVLTNEKLFF. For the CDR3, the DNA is TGTTCCAGCAGCTTAAGGACAGCAGTTGTGTTAACTAATGAAAAACTGTTTTTT.

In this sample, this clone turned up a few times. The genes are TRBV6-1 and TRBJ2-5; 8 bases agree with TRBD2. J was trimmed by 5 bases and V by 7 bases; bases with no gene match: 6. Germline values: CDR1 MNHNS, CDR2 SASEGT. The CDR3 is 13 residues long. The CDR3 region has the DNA TGTGCCAGCACGCGGGAGGTACGGGAGACCCAGTACTTC. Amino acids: CASTREVRETQYF.

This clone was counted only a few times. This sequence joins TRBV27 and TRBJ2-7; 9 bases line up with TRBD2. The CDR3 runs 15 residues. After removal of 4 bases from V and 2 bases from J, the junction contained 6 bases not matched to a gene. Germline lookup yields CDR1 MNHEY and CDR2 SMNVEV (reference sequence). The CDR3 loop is CASSSPGTSPYEQYF. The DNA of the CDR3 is TGTGCCAGCAGTTCTCCCGGGACTAGCCCCTACGAGCAGTACTTC.

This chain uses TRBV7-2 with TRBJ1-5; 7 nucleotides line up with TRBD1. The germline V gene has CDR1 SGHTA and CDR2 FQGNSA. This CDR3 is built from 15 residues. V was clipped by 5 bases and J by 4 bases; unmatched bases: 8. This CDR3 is CASSPQGEGNQPQHF. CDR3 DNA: TGTGCCAGCAGCCCCCAGGGGGAAGGAAATCAGCCCCAGCATTTT.

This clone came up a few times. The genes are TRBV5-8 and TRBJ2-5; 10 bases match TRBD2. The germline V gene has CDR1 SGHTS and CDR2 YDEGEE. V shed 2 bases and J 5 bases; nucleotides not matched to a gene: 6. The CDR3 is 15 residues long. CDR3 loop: CASSFLAGGVETQYF. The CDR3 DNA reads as TGTGCCAGCAGCTTCTTAGCGGGGGGTGTCGAGACCCAGTACTTC.